This T cell receptor beta chain emerged from a study of T cell responses to AZD1222 COVID-19 vaccine. The ends lost 4 bases at V and 5 bases at J; junction bases unmatched: 7. CDR1 is KGHSH and CDR2 is LQKENI in the germline V gene. CDR3 length: 14 amino acids. The data were produced by immunoSEQ multiplex PCR, yet TCRdb's version contains in-frame clones alone and is incomplete. The sample yields around 130,000 clones, around 90% seen once. The source of this sequence is an adult in good health. The chain carries TRBV18 and TRBJ1-2; 7 nucleotides agree with TRBD1. The source material was peripheral blood, sampled on day 0 of AZD1222 vaccination. The CDR3 sequence: CASSQGTDDYGYTF. The CDR3 DNA sequence: TGTGCCAGCTCACAAGGGACAGACGATTATGGCTACACCTTC.